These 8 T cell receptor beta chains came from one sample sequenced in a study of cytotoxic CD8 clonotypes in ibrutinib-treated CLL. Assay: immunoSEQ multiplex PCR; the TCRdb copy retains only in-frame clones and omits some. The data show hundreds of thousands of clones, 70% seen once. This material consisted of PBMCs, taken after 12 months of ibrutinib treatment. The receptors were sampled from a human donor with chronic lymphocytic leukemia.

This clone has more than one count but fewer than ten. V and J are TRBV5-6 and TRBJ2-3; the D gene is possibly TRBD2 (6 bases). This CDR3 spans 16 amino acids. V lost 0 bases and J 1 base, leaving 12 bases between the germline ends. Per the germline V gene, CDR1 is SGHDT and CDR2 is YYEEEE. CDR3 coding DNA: TGTGCCAGCAGCTTGGCCGGGGGAATTGGCACAGATACGCAGTATTTT. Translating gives CASSLAGGIGTDTQYF.

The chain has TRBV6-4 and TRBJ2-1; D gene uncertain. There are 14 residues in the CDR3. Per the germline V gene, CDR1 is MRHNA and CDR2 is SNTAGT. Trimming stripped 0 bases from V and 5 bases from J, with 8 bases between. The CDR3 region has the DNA TGTGCCAGCAGTGACTCGAGACGCCACAATGAGCAGTTCTTC. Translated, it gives CASSDSRRHNEQFF.

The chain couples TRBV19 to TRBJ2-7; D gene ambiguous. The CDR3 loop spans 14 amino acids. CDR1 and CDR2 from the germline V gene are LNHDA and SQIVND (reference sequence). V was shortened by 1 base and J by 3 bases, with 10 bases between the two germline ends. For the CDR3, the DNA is TGTGCCAGTAGTATAGTTCCAGCGAGCTACGAGCAGTACTTC. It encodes CASSIVPASYEQYF.

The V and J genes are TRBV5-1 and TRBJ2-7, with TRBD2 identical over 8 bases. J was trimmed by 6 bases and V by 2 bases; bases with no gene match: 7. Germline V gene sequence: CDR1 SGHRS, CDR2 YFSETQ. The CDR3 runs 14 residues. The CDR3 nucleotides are TGCGCCAGCAGCTTACCGGGAGGGGGATCCGAGCAGTACTTC. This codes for CASSLPGGGSEQYF.

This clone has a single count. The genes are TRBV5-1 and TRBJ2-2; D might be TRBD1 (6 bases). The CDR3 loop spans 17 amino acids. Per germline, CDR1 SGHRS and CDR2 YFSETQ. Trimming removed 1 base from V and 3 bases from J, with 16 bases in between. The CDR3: CASSLYSPAGDTGELFF. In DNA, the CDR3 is TGCGCCAGCAGCTTGTATTCCCCAGCAGGGGACACCGGGGAGCTGTTTTTT.

For the CDR3, the DNA is TGTGCCACCAGCAGAATTGACAGGAACACTGAAGCTTTCTTT. Translation: CATSRIDRNTEAFF. This sequence joins TRBV15 and TRBJ1-1; D possibly corresponds to TRBD1 (5 bases). V was pared by 2 bases and J by 1 base, with 8 bases between. From germline, CDR1 is LNHNV and CDR2 YYDKDF (reference sequence). This CDR3 is 14 amino acids long.

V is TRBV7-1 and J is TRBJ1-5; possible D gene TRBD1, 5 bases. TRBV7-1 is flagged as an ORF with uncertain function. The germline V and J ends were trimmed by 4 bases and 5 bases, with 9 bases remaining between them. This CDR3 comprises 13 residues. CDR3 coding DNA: TGTGCCAGCAGCTTATGGGGGGATCAGCCCCAGCATTTT. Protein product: CASSLWGDQPQHF.

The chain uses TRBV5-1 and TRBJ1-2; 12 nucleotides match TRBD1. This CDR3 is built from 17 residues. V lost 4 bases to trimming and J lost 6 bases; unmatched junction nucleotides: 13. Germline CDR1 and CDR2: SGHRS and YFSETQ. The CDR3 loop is CASSDNPGTGGSHGYTF. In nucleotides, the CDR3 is TGCGCCAGCAGCGACAACCCAGGGACAGGGGGCTCTCATGGCTACACCTTC.